A single T cell receptor (beta chain) is shown here with its context. V lost 5 bases and J lost 1, with 15 bases in between. There are 16 residues in the CDR3. Germline loops: CDR1 MNHEY, CDR2 SMNVEV (reference sequence). Clones were sequenced by immunoSEQ multiplex PCR, and TCRdb holds only the in-frame ones, with some missing. Among under 85,000 clones, 87% were seen once, and the ten largest hold approximately 4.9%. The entry originates in a study of blood T cell repertoires in COVID-19. The specimen was peripheral blood. V usage is TRBV27 and J usage is TRBJ1-5, with D maybe TRBD1 (5 bases). This receptor was identified in an elderly woman with active or convalescent COVID-19. CDR3 residues: CASSTIQGLSNQPQHF. Here the CDR3 DNA reads TGTGCCAGCAGTACCATCCAGGGTCTGAGCAATCAGCCCCAGCATTTT.